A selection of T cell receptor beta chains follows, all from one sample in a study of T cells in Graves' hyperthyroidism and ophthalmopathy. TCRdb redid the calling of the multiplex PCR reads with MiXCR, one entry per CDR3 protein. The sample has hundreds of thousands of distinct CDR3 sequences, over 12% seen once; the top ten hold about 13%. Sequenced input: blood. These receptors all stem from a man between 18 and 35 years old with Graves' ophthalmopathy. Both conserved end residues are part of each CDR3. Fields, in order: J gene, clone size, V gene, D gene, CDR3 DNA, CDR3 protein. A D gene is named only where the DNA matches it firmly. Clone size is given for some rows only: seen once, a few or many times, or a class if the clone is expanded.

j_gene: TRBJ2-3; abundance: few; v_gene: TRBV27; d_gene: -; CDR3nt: TGTGCCAGCAGTTTTCAACTAACGGGGGTTGGGGGAGATACGCAGTATTTT; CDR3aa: CASSFQLTGVGGDTQYF
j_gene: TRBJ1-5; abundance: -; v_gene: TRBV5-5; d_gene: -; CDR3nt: TGTGCCAGCAGCTTGCCCGGGGGGACCAATCAGCCCCAGCATTTT; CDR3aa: CASSLPGGTNQPQHF
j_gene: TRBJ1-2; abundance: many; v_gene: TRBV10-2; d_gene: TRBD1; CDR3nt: TGCGCCACATCTGGACAGGGAAAGGGCTACACCTTC; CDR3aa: CATSGQGKGYTF
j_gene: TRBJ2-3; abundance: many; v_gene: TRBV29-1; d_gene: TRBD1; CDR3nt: TGCAGCGTACTTGGGGGGACAGGGGGATCAGATACGCAGTATTTT; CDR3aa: CSVLGGTGGSDTQYF
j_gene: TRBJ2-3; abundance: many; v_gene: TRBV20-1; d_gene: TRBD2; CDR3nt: TGCAGTGCTGGCCCGCTAGCGGGAGTCACAGATACGCAGTATTTT; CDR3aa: CSAGPLAGVTDTQYF
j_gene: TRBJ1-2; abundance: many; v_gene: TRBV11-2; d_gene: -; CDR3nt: TGTGCCAGCAGCTCTATGACAGTTAACTATGGCTACACCTTC; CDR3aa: CASSSMTVNYGYTF
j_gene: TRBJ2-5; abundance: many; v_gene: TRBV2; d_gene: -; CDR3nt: TGTGCCGGAAGGAGGGCTCAAGAGACCCAGTACTTC; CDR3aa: CAGRRAQETQYF
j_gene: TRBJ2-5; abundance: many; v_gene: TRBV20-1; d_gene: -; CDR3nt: TGCAGTGCTAGTCCAGGCGGCCAAGAGACCCAGTACTTC; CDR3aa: CSASPGGQETQYF
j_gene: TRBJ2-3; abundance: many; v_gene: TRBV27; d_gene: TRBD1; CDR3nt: TGTGCCAGCAGTCCGGACAGGGCTTACACAGATACGCAGTATTTT; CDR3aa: CASSPDRAYTDTQYF
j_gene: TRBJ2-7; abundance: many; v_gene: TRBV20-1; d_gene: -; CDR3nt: TGCAGTGCTAGACCACTGGATCTCTACGAGCAGTACTTC; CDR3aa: CSARPLDLYEQYF
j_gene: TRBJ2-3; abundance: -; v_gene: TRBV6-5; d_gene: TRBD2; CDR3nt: TGTACCAGCAGTAACCAGGACGGCCGGGTCGGTAGCGGGAGGGCCGAAGATACGCAGTATTTT; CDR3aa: CTSSNQDGRVGSGRAEDTQYF
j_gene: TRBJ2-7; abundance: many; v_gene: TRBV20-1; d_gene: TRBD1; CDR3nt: TGCAGTGTTAGTGGGACAGGGCTTCCCGAGCAGTACTTC; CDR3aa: CSVSGTGLPEQYF
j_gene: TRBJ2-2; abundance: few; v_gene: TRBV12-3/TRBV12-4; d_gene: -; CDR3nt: TGTGCCAGCAGTCTCCAGGGTGATGGCACCGGGGAGCTGTTTTTT; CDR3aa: CASSLQGDGTGELFF
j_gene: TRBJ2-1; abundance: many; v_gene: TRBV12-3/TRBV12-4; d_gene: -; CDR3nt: TGTGCCAGCAGTCAATGGGGGTCCTACAATGAGCAGTTCTTC; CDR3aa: CASSQWGSYNEQFF
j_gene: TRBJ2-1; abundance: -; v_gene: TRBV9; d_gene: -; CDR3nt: TGTGCCAGCAGAATATCCCTCAATGAGCAGTTCTTC; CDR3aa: CASRISLNEQFF
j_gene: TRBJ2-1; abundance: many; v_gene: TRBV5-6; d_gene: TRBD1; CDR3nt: TGTGCCAGCAGTCGACAGGGGGTTCGGAATGAGCAGTTCTTC; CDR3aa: CASSRQGVRNEQFF
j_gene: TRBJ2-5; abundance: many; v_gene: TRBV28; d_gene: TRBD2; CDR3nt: TGTGCCAGCAGTCGGAGGGGGAGAACGGAGAGACTAGCGGCTTTAGGAGAGACCCAGTACTTC; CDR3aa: CASSRRGRTERLAALGETQYF
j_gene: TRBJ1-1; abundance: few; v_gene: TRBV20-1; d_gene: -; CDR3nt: TGCAGTGCTATAAAACAATTGAACACTGAAGCTTTCTTT; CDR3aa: CSAIKQLNTEAFF
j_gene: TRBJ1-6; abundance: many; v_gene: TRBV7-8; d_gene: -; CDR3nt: TGTGCCAGCAGTAACCTACAGGATATTTGGGATAATTCACCCCTCCACTTT; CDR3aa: CASSNLQDIWDNSPLHF
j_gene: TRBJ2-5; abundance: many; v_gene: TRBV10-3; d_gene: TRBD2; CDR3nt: TGTGCCATCAGAGGGACTAGCGGGGGCCAAGAGACCCAGTACTTC; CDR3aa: CAIRGTSGGQETQYF
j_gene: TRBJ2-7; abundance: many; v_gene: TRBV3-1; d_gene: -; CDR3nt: TGTGCCAGCAGCCAACAGGGTTACGAGCAGTACTTC; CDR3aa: CASSQQGYEQYF
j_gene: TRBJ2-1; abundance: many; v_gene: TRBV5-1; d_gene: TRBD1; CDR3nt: TGCGCCAGCAGCTTCGCAGGGGGCGCATACAATGAGCAGTTCTTC; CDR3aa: CASSFAGGAYNEQFF
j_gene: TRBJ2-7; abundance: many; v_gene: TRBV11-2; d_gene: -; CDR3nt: TGTGCCAGCAGCTTAGGTGCGGGGACCTACGAGCAGTACTTC; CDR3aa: CASSLGAGTYEQYF
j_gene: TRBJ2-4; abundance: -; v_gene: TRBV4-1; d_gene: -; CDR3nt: TGCGCCAGCAGCCAAGTCTCTACAGCCAAAAACATTCAGTACTTC; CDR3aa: CASSQVSTAKNIQYF
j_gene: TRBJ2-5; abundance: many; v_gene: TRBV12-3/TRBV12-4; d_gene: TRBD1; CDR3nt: TGTGCCAGTAGTCAGGGGGCACTTCAAGAGACCCAGTACTTC; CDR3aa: CASSQGALQETQYF
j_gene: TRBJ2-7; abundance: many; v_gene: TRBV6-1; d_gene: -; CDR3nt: TGTGCCAGCAGTTTGGCGGGGAACCCCTACGAGCAGTACTTC; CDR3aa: CASSLAGNPYEQYF
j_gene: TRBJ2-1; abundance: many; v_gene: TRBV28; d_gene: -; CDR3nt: TGTGCCAGCAGCCCTACGGTGTGGAATGAGCAGTTCTTC; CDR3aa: CASSPTVWNEQFF
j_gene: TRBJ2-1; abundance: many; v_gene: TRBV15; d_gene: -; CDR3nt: TGTGCCACCAGCCTCGGACCCCACGAGCAGTTCTTC; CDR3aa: CATSLGPHEQFF
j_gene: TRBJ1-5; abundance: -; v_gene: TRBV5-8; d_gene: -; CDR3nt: TGTGCCAGCAACCAAGGGTTCAGGGAGGGTCAGCCCCAGCATTTT; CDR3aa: CASNQGFREGQPQHF
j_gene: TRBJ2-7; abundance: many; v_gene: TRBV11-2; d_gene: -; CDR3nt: TGTGCCAGCAGTGGGGGAGCAGGATACGAGCAGTACTTC; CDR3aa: CASSGGAGYEQYF
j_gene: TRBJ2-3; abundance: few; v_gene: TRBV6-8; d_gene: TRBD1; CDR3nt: TGTGCCAGCGTACGCAGGGGGCAAAGAGATACGCAGTATTTT; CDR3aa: CASVRRGQRDTQYF
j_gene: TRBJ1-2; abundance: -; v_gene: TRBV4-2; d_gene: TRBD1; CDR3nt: TGTGCCAGCAGCCAGGCAGGGACAGACCCCCTCTATGGCTACACCTTC; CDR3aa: CASSQAGTDPLYGYTF
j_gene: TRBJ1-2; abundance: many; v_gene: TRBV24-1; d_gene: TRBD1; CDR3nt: TGTGCCACCAGTGACCCCTTACTAGGACAGGGAGGATATGGCTACACCTTC; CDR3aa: CATSDPLLGQGGYGYTF
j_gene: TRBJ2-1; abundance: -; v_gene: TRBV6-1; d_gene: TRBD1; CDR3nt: TGTGCCAGCAGCCGAGGCTTAACAGGGGCCCACACCCTAAATGAGCAGTTCTTC; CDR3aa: CASSRGLTGAHTLNEQFF
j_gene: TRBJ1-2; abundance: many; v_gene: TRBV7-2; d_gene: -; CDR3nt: TGTGCCAGCAGCTCGCAGAGGGCCAGTGGCTACACCTTC; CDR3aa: CASSSQRASGYTF
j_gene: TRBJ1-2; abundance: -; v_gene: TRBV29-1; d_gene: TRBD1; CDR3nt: TGCAGCGTTGAGAGGGACAGGGACTATGGCTACACCTTC; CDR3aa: CSVERDRDYGYTF
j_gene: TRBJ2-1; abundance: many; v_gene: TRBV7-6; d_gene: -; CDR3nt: TGTGCCAGCAGCCCGACTAGTGTCTCCTACAATGAGCAGTTCTTC; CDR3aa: CASSPTSVSYNEQFF